This TCR beta chain was obtained from a study of T cell changes during pregnancy in multiple sclerosis. The CDR3 is made up of 16 amino acids. V was pared by 4 bases and J by 4 bases, with 12 bases of the junction left unmatched. Germline CDR1 and CDR2: MNHEY and SMNVEV (reference sequence). Sequencing used immunoSEQ multiplex PCR; TCRdb keeps in-frame clones, though not all of them. The sample consists of more than 30,000 clones, about 90% of them appearing once. The starting material was CD4+ T cells from peripheral blood mononuclear cells, obtained before pregnancy. The chain joins TRBV27 to TRBJ1-2; TRBD1 aligns across 7 bases. The origin of this receptor is a female donor with multiple sclerosis, enrolled in a pregnancy study. The CDR3 spells CASSSTIRGDTYGYTF. CDR3 DNA sequence: TGTGCCAGCAGTTCCACCATCAGGGGGGATACCTATGGCTACACCTTC.